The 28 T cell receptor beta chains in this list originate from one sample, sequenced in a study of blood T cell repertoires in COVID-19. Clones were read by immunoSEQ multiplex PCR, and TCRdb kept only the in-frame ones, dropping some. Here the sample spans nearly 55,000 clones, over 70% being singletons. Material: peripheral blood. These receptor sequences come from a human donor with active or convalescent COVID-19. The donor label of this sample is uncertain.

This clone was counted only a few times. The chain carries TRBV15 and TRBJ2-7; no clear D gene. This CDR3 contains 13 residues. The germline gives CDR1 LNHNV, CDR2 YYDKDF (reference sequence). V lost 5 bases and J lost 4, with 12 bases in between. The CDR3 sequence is CATSPKSKYEQYF. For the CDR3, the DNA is TGTGCCACCAGCCCCAAGAGCAAATACGAGCAGTACTTC.

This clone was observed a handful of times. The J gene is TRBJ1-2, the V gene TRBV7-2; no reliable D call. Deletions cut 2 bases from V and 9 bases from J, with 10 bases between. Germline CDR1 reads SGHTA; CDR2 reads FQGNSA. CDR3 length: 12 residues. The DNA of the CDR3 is TGTGCCAGCAGCTTAACCGCCGGGAGCTACACCTTC. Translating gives CASSLTAGSYTF.

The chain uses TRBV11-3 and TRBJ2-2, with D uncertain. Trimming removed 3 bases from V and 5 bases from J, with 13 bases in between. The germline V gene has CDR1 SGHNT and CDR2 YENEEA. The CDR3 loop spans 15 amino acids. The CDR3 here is CASSFERWKTGELFF. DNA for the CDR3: TGTGCCAGCAGCTTTGAGAGGTGGAAAACCGGGGAGCTGTTTTTT.

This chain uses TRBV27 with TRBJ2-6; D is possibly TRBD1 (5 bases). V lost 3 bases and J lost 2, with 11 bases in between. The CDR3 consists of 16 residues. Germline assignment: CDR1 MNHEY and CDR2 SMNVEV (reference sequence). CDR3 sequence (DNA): TGTGCCAGCAGTTTTGACAGTTCTCCTGGGGCCAACGTCCTGACTTTC. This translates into CASSFDSSPGANVLTF.

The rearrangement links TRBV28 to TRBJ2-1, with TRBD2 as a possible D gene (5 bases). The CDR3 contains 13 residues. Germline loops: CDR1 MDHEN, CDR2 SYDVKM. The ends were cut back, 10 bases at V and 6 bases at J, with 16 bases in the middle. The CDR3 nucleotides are TGTGCCACCACAGAGGGTTTAACCAATGAGCAGTTCTTC. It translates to CATTEGLTNEQFF.

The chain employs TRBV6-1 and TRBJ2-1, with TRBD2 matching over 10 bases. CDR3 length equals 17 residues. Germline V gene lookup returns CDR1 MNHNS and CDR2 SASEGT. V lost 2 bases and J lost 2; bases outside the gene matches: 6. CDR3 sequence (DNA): TGTGCCAGCAGTGAACTAGCGGGAGTGACCCCCTACAATGAGCAGTTCTTC. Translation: CASSELAGVTPYNEQFF.

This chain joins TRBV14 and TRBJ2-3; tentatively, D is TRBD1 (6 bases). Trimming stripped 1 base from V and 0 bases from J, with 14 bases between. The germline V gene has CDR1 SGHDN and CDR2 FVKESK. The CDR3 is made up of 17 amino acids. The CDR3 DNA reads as TGTGCCAGCAGCCAAGGGACCGGGACACGGAGCACAGATACGCAGTATTTT. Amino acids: CASSQGTGTRSTDTQYF.

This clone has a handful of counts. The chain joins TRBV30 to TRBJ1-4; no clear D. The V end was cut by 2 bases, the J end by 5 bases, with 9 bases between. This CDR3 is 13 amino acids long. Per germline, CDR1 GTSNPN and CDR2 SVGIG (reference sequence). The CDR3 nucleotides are TGTGCCTGGAGTTTTAGGGAGAATGAAAAACTGTTTTTT. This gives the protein CAWSFRENEKLFF.

CDR3 sequence (DNA): TGCGCCAGCAGCTTGGAGGGTAGCGGGGGATACGAGCAGTACTTC. Its protein product is CASSLEGSGGYEQYF. The V gene is TRBV5-1, the J gene TRBJ2-7; 9 nucleotides line up with TRBD2. V was clipped by 0 bases and J by 4 bases; unmatched bases: 5. CDR3 length: 15 residues. Germline V gene sequence: CDR1 SGHRS, CDR2 YFSETQ.

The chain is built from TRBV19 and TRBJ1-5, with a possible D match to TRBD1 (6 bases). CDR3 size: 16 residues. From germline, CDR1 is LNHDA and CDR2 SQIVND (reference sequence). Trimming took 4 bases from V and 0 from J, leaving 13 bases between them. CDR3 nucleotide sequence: TGTGCCAGTAGTACTATCGGACAGTATAGCAATCAGCCCCAGCATTTT. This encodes CASSTIGQYSNQPQHF.

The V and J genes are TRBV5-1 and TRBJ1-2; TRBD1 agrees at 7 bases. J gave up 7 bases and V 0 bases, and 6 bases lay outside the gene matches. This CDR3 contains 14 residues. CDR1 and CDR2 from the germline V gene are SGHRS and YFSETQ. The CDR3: CASSLDQGVIGYTF. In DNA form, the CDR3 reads TGCGCCAGCAGCTTGGACCAGGGGGTTATTGGCTACACCTTC.

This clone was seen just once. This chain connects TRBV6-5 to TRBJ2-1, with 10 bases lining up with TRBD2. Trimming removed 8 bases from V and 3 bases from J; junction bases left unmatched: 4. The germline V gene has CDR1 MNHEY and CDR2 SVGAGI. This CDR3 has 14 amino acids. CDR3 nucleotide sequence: TGTGCCAGCCTCTCTAGCGGGGGCTACAATGAGCAGTTCTTC. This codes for CASLSSGGYNEQFF.

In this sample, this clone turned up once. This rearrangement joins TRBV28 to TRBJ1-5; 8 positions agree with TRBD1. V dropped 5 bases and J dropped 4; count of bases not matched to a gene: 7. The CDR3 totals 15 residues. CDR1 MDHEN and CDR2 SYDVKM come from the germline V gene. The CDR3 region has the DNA TGTGCCAGCAGTCCCACCGGACAGGGTAATCAGCCCCAGCATTTT. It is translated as CASSPTGQGNQPQHF.

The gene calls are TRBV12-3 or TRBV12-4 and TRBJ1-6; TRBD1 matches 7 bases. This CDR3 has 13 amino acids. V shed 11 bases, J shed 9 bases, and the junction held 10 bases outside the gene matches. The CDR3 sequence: CAVSRGEGSPLHF. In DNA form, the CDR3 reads TGTGCCGTATCCAGGGGGGAAGGTTCACCCCTCCACTTT.

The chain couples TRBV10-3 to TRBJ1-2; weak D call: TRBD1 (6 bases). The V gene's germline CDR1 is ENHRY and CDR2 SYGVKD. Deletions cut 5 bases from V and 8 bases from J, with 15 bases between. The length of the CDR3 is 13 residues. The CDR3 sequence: CAISLRDTEGYTF. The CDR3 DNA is TGTGCCATCAGTTTACGGGACACTGAGGGCTACACCTTC.

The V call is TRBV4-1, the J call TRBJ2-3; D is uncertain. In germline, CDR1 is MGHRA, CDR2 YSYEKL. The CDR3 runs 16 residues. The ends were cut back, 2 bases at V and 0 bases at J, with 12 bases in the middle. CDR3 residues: CASSQLDGGSTDTQYF. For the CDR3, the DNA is TGCGCCAGCAGCCAACTGGATGGCGGTAGCACAGATACGCAGTATTTT.

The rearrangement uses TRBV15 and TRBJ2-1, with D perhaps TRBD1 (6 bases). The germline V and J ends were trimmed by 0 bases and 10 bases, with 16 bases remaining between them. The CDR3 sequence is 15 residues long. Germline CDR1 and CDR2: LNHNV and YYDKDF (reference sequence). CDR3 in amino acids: CATSRDRGTQVEQFF. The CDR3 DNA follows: TGTGCCACCAGCAGAGACAGGGGCACACAGGTCGAGCAGTTCTTC.

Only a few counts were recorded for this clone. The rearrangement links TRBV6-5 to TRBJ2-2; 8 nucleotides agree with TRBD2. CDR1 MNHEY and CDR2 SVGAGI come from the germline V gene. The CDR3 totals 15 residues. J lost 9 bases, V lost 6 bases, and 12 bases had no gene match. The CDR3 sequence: CASRDGTSDLRELFF. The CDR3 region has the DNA TGTGCCAGCAGAGACGGGACTAGTGATTTAAGGGAGCTGTTTTTT.

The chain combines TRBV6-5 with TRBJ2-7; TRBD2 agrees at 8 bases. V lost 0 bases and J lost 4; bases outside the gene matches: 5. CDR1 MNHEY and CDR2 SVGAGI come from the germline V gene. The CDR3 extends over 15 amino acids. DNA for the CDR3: TGTGCCAGCAGTTACTCGAGCGGGAGTCCTTACGAGCAGTACTTC. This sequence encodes CASSYSSGSPYEQYF.

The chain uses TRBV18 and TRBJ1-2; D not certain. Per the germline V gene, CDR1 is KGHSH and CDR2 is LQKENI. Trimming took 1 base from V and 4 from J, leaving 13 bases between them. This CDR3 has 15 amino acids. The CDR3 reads CASSPLEETLYGYTF. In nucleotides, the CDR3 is TGTGCCAGCTCACCACTAGAGGAGACTCTCTATGGCTACACCTTC.

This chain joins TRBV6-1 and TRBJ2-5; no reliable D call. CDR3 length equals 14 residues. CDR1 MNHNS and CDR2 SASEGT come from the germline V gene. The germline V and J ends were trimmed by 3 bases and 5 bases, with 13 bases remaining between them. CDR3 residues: CASSEELHWETQYF. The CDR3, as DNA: TGTGCCAGCAGTGAGGAGCTTCACTGGGAGACCCAGTACTTC.

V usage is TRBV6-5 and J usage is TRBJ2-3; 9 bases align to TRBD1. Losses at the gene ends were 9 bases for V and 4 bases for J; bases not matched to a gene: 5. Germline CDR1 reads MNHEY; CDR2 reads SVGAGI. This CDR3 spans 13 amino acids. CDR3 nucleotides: TGTGCCAGTACAGGGGGCGCGGCAGATACGCAGTATTTT. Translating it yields CASTGGAADTQYF.

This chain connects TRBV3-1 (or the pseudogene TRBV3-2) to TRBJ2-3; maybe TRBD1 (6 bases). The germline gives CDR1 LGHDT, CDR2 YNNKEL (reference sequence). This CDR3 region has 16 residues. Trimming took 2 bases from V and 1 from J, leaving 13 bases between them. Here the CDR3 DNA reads TGTGCCAGCAGCCAATGGGCAGGGGCGGGCACAGATACGCAGTATTTT. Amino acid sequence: CASSQWAGAGTDTQYF.

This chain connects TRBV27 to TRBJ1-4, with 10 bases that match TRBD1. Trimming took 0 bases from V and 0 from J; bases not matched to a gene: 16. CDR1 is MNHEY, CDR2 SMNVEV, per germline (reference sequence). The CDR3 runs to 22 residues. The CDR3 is CASSLSYPRQGASRATNEKLFF. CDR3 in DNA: TGTGCCAGCAGTTTATCTTATCCCCGACAGGGGGCGTCACGGGCAACTAATGAAAAACTGTTTTTT.

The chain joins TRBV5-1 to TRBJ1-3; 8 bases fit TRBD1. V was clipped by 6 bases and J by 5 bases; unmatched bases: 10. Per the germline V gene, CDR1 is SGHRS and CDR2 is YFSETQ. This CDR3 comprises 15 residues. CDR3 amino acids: CASNPTGDYRNTIYF. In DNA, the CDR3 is TGCGCCAGCAACCCGACAGGGGATTACCGAAACACCATATATTTT.

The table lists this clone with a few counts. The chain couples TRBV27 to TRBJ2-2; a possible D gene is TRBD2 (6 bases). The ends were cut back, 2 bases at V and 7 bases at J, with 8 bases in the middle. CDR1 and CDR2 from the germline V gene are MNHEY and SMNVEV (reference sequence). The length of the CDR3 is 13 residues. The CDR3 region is CASSLRRGGELFF. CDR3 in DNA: TGTGCCAGCAGTTTAAGGAGGGGCGGGGAGCTGTTTTTT.

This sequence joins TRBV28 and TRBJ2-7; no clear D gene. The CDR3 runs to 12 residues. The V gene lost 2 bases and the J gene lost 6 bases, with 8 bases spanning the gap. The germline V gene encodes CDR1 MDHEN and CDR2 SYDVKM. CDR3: CASSLELGEQYF. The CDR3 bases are TGTGCCAGCAGTTTAGAGCTCGGCGAGCAGTACTTC.

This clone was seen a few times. The CDR3 DNA sequence: TGTGCCAGCAGCTCAGGACAGGGCGGCAATCAGCCCCAGCATTTT. The encoded protein is CASSSGQGGNQPQHF. The V call is TRBV7-6, the J call TRBJ1-5, with TRBD1 matching 8 bases. Trimming cost V 4 bases and J 2 bases; bases outside gene matches: 4. There are 15 residues in the CDR3. The germline gives CDR1 SGHVS, CDR2 FNYEAQ.